The 9 T cell receptor beta chains given below trace back to one sample, sequenced in a study of technical replicates of blood from several donors. Generated by immunoSEQ multiplex PCR, the TCRdb table keeps only in-frame clones and is missing some. Here the sample spans tens of thousands of clones, nearly 98% being singletons. The source material was T cells isolated from PBMCs. The receptor set was obtained from a human donor in good health.

The chain is built from TRBV27 and TRBJ1-1, with D possibly matching TRBD1 (5 bases). This CDR3 is built from 15 residues. With 5 bases removed from V and 6 bases from J, the gap between germline ends came to 19 bases. Germline-derived CDR1 and CDR2 are MNHEY and SMNVEV (reference sequence). CDR3 residues: CASSGTGAPGAEAFF. The CDR3 bases are TGTGCCAGCAGTGGCACAGGAGCCCCGGGGGCTGAAGCTTTCTTT.

The chain is built from TRBV2 and TRBJ2-5; D gene uncertain. V was pared by 1 base and J by 2 bases, with 11 bases between. Germline loops: CDR1 SNHLY, CDR2 FYNNEI. The CDR3 has 15 residues. CDR3 DNA sequence: TGTGCCAGCAGTGAAGAGGCAGGTCCACAAGAGACCCAGTACTTC. Protein sequence: CASSEEAGPQETQYF.

V and J are TRBV7-9 and TRBJ2-3; 12 bases fit TRBD2. The trim removed 5 bases at V and 4 bases at J, leaving 7 bases unmatched. This CDR3 has 16 amino acids. Germline V gene lookup returns CDR1 SEHNR and CDR2 FQNEAQ (reference sequence). In DNA, the CDR3 is TGTGCCAGCAGCGTACTAGCGGGGGGCCTTTCAGATACGCAGTATTTT. Amino acid sequence: CASSVLAGGLSDTQYF.

The chain carries TRBV7-2 and TRBJ2-2; D unresolved. The CDR3 totals 15 residues. Germline CDR1 SGHTA, CDR2 FQGNSA. V lost 1 base and J 5 bases, leaving 11 bases between the germline ends. CDR3 in amino acids: CASSLVGVVTGELFF. CDR3 DNA sequence: TGTGCCAGCAGCTTAGTCGGTGTGGTAACCGGGGAGCTGTTTTTT.

This chain links TRBV10-3 with TRBJ2-3; D is unresolved. CDR1 is ENHRY and CDR2 is SYGVKD in the germline V gene. Trimming shortened V by 0 bases and J by 6 bases, and 7 bases separated the two germline ends. The CDR3 covers 13 residues. The CDR3 sequence: CAISESGADTQYF. The CDR3 nucleotides read TGTGCCATCAGTGAGTCGGGCGCCGATACGCAGTATTTT.

The V call is TRBV13, the J call TRBJ1-1; the match to TRBD1 covers 9 bases. Trimming removed 5 bases from V and 11 bases from J; junction bases left unmatched: 3. Germline lookup yields CDR1 PRHDT and CDR2 FYEKMQ (reference sequence). The CDR3 loop spans 11 amino acids. The CDR3 protein is CASSADRGAFF. The CDR3 bases are TGTGCCAGCAGCGCCGACAGGGGGGCTTTCTTT.

The chain couples TRBV6-5 to TRBJ1-2; D uncertain. Trimming took off 5 bases at V and 6 bases at J, with 7 bases between the two ends. The CDR3 spans 11 residues. Per germline, CDR1 MNHEY and CDR2 SVGAGI. CDR3 in amino acids: CASSTGDGYTF. The CDR3 DNA follows: TGTGCCAGCAGTACCGGGGATGGCTACACCTTC.

The chain carries TRBV2 and TRBJ1-1, with D perhaps matching TRBD1 (5 bases). The CDR3 loop spans 12 amino acids. V lost 7 bases to trimming and J lost 5 bases, with 11 bases between them. Germline lookup yields CDR1 SNHLY and CDR2 FYNNEI. This CDR3 reads CASITGGTEAFF. CDR3 DNA sequence: TGTGCCAGCATTACAGGTGGAACTGAAGCTTTCTTT.

This rearrangement joins TRBV5-4 to TRBJ2-2, with 7 bases fitting TRBD2. This CDR3 contains 12 residues. CDR1 is SGHNT and CDR2 is YYREEE in the germline V gene (reference sequence). V shed 3 bases and J 7 bases; nucleotides not matched to a gene: 0. CDR3 bases: TGTGCCAGCAGCTCGGGAGGCGGGGAGCTGTTTTTT. It yields the protein CASSSGGGELFF.